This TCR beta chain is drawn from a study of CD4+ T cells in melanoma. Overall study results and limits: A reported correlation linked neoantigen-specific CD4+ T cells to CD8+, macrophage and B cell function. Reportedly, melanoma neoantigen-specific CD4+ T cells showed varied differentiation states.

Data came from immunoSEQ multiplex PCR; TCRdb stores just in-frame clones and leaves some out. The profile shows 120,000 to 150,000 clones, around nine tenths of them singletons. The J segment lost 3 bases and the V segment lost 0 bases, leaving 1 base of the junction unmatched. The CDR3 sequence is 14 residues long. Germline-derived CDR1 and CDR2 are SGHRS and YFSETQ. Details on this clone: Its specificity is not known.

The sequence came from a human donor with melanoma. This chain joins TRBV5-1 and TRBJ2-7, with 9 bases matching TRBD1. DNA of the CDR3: TGCGCCAGCAGCTTGGAGGGACAGGGCTACGAGCAGTACTTC. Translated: CASSLEGQGYEQYF.